The rows below give T cell receptor beta chains drawn from one sample of a study of metastatic and nonmetastatic thyroid tumors. Using MiXCR, TCRdb reanalyzed the PCR reads. The data show around 18,000 clones, less than 35% seen once. The source material was tumor tissue. These receptors were obtained from a female donor with papillary thyroid cancer or a benign thyroid nodule (not recorded which). Some clones in this sample may be carry-over from other donors' samples. Both conserved end residues are part of each CDR3.

TRBV4-1	TRBJ1-5	CASSREYSGTHQPQHF
TRBV7-3	TRBJ1-6	CASSLGQGSSPLHF
TRBV20-1	TRBJ2-5	CSARTGFQETQYF
TRBV19	TRBJ1-3	CAISLGLGNTIYF
TRBV11-2	TRBJ2-3	CASSPLTGFTDTQYF
TRBV30	TRBJ2-3	CAWSVPGLAGVTDTQYF
TRBV2	TRBJ2-7	CARSEGQYEQYF
TRBV24-1	TRBJ2-5	CATKGTGGGETQYF
TRBV19	TRBJ2-2	CASSISGNTGELFF
TRBV5-1	TRBJ2-1	CASSRLASNEQFF
TRBV6-1	TRBJ2-7	CASSEGSSYEQYF
TRBV20-1	TRBJ2-3	CSGLRISADTQYF
TRBV6-9	TRBJ2-7	CASSYSYTSASYEQYF
TRBV28	TRBJ2-7	CASSNYKSYSYEQYF
TRBV11-2	TRBJ1-5	CASMPNQPQHF
TRBV28	TRBJ1-5	CASSLRNRAGQPQHF
TRBV5-6	TRBJ1-2	CASSWGTGRTF
TRBV4-2	TRBJ1-6	CASSQDTQLSPLHF
TRBV11-2	TRBJ2-5	CASSIGGSQETQYF
TRBV7-2	TRBJ1-1	CASISSRRDTEAFF
TRBV4-2	TRBJ2-5	CASSQGQRVGTQYF
TRBV27	TRBJ2-1	CASRGGVRGMDEQFF
TRBV6-1	TRBJ1-5	CASRQGTYSNQPQHF
TRBV27	TRBJ1-2	CASSLSRSHYGYTF
TRBV6-1	TRBJ1-6	CASSKTTGPGGPLHF
TRBV11-3	TRBJ2-7	CASSPRAVGSYEQYF
TRBV5-1	TRBJ1-2	CASRGGRAFYGYTF
TRBV6-2/TRBV6-3	TRBJ2-7	CASSYSAAYTYEQYF
TRBV2	TRBJ2-7	CASKQVPPYEQYF
TRBV18	TRBJ1-5	CASSRGATDNQPQHF
TRBV11-2	TRBJ2-1	CASSLGGWSSYNEQFF
TRBV11-2	TRBJ1-2	CASSLLPGARYGYTF
TRBV4-2	TRBJ2-1	CASSQDGTENNEQFF
TRBV18	TRBJ1-1	CASSPPDALEGEAFF